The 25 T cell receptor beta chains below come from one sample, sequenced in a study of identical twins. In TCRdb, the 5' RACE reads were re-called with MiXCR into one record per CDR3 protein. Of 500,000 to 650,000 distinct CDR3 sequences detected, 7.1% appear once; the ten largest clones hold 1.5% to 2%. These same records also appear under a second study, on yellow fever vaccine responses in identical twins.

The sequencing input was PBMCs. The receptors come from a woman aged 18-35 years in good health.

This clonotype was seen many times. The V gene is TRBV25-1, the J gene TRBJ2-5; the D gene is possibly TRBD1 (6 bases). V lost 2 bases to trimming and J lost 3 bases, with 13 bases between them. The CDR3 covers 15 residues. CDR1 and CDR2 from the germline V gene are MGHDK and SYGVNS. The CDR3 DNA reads TGTGCCAGCAGTGAACCCAGGGGTGGGAAAGAGACCCAGTACTTC. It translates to CASSEPRGGKETQYF.

The CDR3 is CASSLGAGARETQYF. The CDR3 region has the DNA TGTGCCAGCAGTTTAGGTGCGGGAGCGAGAGAGACCCAGTACTTC. V and J are TRBV28 and TRBJ2-5; 7 positions agree with TRBD2. This CDR3 comprises 15 residues. Looked up from germline, CDR1 is MDHEN and CDR2 is SYDVKM. V shed 2 bases, J shed 4 bases, and the junction held 7 bases outside the gene matches.

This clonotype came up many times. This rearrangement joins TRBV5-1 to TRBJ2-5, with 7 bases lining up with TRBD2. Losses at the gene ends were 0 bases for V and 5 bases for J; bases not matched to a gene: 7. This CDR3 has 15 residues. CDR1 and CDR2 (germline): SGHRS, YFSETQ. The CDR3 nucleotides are TGCGCCAGCAGCTTGGTCACTAGCGTCGCGGAGACCCAGTACTTC. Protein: CASSLVTSVAETQYF.

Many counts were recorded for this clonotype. The CDR3 sequence: CASSEAWSNQPQHF. The CDR3 DNA reads TGTGCCAGCAGTGAAGCGTGGAGCAATCAGCCCCAGCATTTT. V usage is TRBV2 and J usage is TRBJ1-5, with D hard to call. This CDR3 contains 14 residues. The germline V and J ends were trimmed by 0 bases and 1 base, with 4 bases remaining between them. Germline-derived CDR1 and CDR2 are SNHLY and FYNNEI.

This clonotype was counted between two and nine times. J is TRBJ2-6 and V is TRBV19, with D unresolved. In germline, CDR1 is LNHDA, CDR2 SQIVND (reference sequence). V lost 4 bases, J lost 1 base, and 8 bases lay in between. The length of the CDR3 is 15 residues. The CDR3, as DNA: TGTGCCAGTAGTACCATTCCATCTGGGGCCAACGTCCTGACTTTC. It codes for CASSTIPSGANVLTF. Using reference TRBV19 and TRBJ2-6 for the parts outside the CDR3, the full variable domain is DGGITQSPKYLFRKEGQNVTLSCEQNLNHDAMYWYRQDPGQGLRLIYYSQIVNDFQKGDIAEGYSVSREKKESFPLTVTSAQKNPTAFYLCASSTIPSGANVLTFGAGSRLTVL.

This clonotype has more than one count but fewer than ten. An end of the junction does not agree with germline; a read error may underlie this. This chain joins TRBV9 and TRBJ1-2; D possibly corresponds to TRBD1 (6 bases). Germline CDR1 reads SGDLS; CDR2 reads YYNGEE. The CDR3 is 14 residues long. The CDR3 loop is CPSSVERGSYGYTF. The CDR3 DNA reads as TGTCCCAGCAGCGTAGAAAGGGGGTCCTATGGCTACACCTTC.

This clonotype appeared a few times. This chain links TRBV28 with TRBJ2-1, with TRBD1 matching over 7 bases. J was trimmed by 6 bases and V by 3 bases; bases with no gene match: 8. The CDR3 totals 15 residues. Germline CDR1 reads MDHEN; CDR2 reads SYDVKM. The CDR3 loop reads CASSFAAGGTNEQFF. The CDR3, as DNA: TGTGCCAGCAGTTTTGCGGCAGGGGGAACCAATGAGCAGTTCTTC.

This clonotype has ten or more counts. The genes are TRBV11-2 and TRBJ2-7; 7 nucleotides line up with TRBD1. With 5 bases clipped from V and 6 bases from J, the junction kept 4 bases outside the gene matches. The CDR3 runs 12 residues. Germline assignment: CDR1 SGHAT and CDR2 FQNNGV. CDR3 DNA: TGTGCCAGCAGCACAGACAGGGTCGAGCAGTACTTC. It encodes CASSTDRVEQYF.

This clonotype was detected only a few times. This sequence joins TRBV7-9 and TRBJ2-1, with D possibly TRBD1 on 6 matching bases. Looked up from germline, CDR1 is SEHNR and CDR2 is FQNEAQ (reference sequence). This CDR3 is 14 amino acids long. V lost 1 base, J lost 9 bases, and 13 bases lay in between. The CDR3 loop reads CASSLVGRGSEQFF. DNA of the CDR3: TGTGCCAGCAGCTTAGTGGGCAGGGGATCTGAGCAGTTCTTC.

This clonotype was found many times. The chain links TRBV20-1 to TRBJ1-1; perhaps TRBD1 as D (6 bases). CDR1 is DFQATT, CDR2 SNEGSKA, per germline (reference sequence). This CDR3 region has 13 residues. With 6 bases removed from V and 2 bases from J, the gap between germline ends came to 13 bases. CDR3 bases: TGCAGTGCCCATAGGGGGGGAAACACTGAAGCTTTCTTT. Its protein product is CSAHRGGNTEAFF.

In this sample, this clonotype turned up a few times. The CDR3 bases are TGCGCCAGCAGCTTTGCCGGGGACAGTAGGCGCACCGGGGAGCTGTTTTTT. Its protein is CASSFAGDSRRTGELFF. The chain couples TRBV5-1 to TRBJ2-2; 7 bases are shared with TRBD1. Trimming took 2 bases from V and 4 from J; bases not matched to a gene: 11. The germline V gene encodes CDR1 SGHRS and CDR2 YFSETQ. The CDR3 runs 17 residues.

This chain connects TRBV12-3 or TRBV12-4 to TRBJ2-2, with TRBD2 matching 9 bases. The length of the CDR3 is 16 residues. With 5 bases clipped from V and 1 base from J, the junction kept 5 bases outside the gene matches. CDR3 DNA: TGTGCCAGCAGTCTCGGACTAGCGAGGAACACCGGGGAGCTGTTTTTT. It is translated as CASSLGLARNTGELFF.

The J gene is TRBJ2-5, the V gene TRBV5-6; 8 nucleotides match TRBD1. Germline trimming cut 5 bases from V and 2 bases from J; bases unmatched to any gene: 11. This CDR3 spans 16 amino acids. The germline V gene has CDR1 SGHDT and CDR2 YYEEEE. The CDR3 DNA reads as TGTGCCAGCAGTCGGACAGGGATTTACCAACAAGAGACCCAGTACTTC. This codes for CASSRTGIYQQETQYF.

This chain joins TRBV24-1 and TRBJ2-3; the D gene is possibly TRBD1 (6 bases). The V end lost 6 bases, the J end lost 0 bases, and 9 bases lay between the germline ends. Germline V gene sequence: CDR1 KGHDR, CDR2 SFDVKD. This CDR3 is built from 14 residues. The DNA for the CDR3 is TGTGCCACCAGTCCGGGACATAGCACAGATACGCAGTATTTT. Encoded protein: CATSPGHSTDTQYF.

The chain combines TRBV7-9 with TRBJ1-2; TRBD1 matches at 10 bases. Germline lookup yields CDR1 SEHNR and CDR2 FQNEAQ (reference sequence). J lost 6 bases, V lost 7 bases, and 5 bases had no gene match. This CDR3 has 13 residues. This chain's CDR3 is CASTVGQGDGYTF. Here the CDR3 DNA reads TGTGCCAGCACCGTAGGACAGGGGGATGGCTACACCTTC.

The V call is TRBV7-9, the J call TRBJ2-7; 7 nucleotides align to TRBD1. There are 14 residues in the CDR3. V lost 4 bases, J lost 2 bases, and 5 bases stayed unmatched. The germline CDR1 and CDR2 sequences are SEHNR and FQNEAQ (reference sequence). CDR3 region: CASSWGQNTYEQYV. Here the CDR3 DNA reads TGTGCCAGCAGCTGGGGACAGAACACCTACGAGCAGTACGTC.

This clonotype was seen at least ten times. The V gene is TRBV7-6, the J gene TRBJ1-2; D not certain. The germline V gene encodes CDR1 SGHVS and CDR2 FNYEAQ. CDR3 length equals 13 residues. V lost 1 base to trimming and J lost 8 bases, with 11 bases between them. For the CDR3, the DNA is TGTGCCAGCAGCTTAGAAGCGATGAGAGGCTACACCTTC. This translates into CASSLEAMRGYTF.

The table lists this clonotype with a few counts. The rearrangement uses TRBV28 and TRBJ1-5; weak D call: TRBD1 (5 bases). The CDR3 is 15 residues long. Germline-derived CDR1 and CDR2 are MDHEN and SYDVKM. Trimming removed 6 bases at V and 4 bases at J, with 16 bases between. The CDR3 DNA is TGTGCCAGCAGACCCCCGGACACGACAAATCAGCCCCAGCATTTT. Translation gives CASRPPDTTNQPQHF.

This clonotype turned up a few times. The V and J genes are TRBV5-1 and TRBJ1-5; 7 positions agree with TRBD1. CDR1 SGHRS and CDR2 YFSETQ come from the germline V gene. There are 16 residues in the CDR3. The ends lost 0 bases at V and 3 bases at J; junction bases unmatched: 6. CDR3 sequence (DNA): TGCGCCAGCAGCTTGGCCAGGGGACAGTCCAATCAGCCCCAGCATTTT. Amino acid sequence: CASSLARGQSNQPQHF. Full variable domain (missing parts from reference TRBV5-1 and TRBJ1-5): KAGVTQTPRYLIKTRGQQVTLSCSPISGHRSVSWYQQTPGQGLQFLFEYFSETQRNKGNFPGRFSGRQFSNSRSEMNVSTLELGDSALYLCASSLARGQSNQPQHFGDGTRLSIL.

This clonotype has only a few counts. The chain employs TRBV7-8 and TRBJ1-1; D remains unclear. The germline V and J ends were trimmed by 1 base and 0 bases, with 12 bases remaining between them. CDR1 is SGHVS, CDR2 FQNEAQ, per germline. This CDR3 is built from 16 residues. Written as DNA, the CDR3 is TGTGCCAGCAGCTTAGAACCCGGACGGGTGAACACTGAAGCTTTCTTT. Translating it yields CASSLEPGRVNTEAFF.

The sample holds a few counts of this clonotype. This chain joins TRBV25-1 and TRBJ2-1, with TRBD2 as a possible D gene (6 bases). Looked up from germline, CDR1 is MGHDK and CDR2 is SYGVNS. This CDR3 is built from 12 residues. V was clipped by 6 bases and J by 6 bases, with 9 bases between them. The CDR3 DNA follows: TGTGCCAGCAGGACTAGTCCCAATGAGCAGTTCTTC. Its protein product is CASRTSPNEQFF.

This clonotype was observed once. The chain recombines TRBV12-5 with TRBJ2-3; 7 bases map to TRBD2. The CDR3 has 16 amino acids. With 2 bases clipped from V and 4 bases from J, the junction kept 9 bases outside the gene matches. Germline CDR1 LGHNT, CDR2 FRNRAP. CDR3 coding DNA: TGTGCTAGTGGTTTGATCTCCTTGGGGGGGTCAGATACGCAGTATTTT. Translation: CASGLISLGGSDTQYF.

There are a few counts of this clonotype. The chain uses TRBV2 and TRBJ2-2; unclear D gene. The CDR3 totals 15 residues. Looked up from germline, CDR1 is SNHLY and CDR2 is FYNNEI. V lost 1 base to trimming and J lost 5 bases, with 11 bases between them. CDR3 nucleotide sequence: TGTGCCAGCAGTGAAGGGATGGCGGTGACCGGGGAGCTGTTTTTT. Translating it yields CASSEGMAVTGELFF.

The CDR3 nucleotides read TGTGCCAGCAGCTTAGGGGACGGGGCGGGAGGCTACAATGAGCAGTTCTTC. Translating it yields CASSLGDGAGGYNEQFF. This rearrangement joins TRBV11-2 to TRBJ2-1, with 8 positions matching TRBD2. This CDR3 is 17 amino acids long. V dropped 1 base and J dropped 3; count of bases not matched to a gene: 8. Per germline, CDR1 SGHAT and CDR2 FQNNGV.

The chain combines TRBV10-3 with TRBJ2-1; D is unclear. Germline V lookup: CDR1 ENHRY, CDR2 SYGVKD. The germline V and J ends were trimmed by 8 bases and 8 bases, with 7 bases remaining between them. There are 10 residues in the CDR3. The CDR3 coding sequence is TGTGCCATCGGGCCAGATGAGCAGTTCTTC. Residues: CAIGPDEQFF.